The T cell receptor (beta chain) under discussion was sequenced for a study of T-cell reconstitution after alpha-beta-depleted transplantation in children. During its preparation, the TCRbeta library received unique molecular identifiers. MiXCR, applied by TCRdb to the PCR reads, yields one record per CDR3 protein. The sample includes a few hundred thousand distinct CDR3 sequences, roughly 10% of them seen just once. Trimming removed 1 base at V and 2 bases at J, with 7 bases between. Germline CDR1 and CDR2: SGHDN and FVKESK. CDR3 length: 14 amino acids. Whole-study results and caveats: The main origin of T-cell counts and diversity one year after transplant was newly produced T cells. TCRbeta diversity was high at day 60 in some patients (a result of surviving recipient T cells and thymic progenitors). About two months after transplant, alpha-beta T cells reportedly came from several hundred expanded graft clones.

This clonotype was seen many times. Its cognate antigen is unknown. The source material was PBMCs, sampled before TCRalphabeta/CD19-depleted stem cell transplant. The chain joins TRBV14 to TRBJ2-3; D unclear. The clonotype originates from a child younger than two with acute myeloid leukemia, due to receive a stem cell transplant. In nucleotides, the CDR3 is TGTGCCAGCAGCCAAGGAAGCGCCACAGATACGCAGTATTTT. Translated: CASSQGSATDTQYF.